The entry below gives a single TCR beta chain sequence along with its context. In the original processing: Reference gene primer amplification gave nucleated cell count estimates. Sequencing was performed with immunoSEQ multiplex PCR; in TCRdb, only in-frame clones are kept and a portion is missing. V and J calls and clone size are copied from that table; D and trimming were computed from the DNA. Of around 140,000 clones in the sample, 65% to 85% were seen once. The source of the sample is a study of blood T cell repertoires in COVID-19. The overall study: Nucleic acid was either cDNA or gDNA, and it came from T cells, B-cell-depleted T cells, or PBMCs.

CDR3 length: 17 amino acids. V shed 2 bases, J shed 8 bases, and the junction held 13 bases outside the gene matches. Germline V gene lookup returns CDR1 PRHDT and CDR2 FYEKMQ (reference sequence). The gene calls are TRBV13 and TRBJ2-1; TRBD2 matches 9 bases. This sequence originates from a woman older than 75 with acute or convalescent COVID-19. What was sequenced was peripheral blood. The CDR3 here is CASSLPTRAGGPDEQFF. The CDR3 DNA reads TGTGCCAGCAGCTTACCCACGAGGGCGGGGGGGCCGGATGAGCAGTTCTTC.